This TCR beta chain was captured in a study of early T cells in non-severe SARS-CoV-2 infection. General study points: The study's VDJdb matching favored anti-spike CD8 responses and missed private and CD4 specificities.

The library protocol tagged individual cDNA molecules with unique molecular identifiers. TCRdb reprocessed the 5' RACE reads via MiXCR and lists one record per CDR3 protein. The sample contains about 28,000 distinct CDR3 sequences, 5% to 6.5% of which appear only once. This clonotype was seen repeatedly, ten times or more. Its antigen remains unidentified. This receptor was identified in an adult who was a healthcare worker with PCR-confirmed SARS-CoV-2 infection or an uninfected control (not recorded which). The sequencing used whole blood, collected at baseline.

CDR3 sequence: CASSLRQGSTYEQYF. The CDR3 nucleotides read TGTGCCAGCAGCTTAAGACAGGGTAGCACCTACGAGCAGTACTTC. The rearrangement joins TRBV5-4 to TRBJ2-7; 7 bases agree with TRBD1. Germline V gives CDR1 SGHNT, CDR2 YYREEE (reference sequence). J was trimmed by 2 bases and V by 2 bases; bases with no gene match: 7. The CDR3 extends over 15 amino acids. Using reference TRBV5-4 and TRBJ2-7 for the parts outside the CDR3, the full variable domain is ETGVTQSPTHLIKTRGQQVTLRCSSQSGHNTVSWYQQALGQGPQFIFQYYREEENGRGNFPPRFSGLQFPNYSSELNVNALELDDSALYLCASSLRQGSTYEQYFGPGTRLTVT.